This is a list of T cell receptor beta chains from one sample in a study of response to subunit inactivated influenza vaccine. TCRdb fed the RT-PCR reads into MiXCR, producing one record per CDR3 protein. Seen here are about 500,000 distinct CDR3 sequences, approximately 15% observed once, and the top ten hold around 3%. Here the sequenced sample was CD4+ T cells sorted from PBMCs, taken around 25 months after vaccination. The receptors here all came from a man aged 50 to 75 who received an inactivated influenza vaccine. The CDR3 runs from the conserved cysteine through the conserved F or W. A D gene is named only where the DNA matches it firmly. Some rows mark clone size as missing; the rest say once, few, many or name a class of expanded clone.

d_gene	v_gene	abundance	j_gene	CDR3aa	CDR3nt
.	TRBV20-1	few	TRBJ2-3	CSASSNEASHTDTQYF	TGCAGTGCTTCGTCCAACGAAGCGTCTCACACAGATACGCAGTATTTT
TRBD1	TRBV12-3/TRBV12-4	.	TRBJ2-5	CASSPGTGGVETQYF	TGTGCCAGCAGTCCCGGGACAGGTGGGGTAGAGACCCAGTACTTC
TRBD1	TRBV7-8	.	TRBJ1-5	CASSLVQGGNSNHPQHF	TGTGCCAGCAGCTTAGTACAGGGGGGGAATAGCAATCACCCCCAGCATTTT
.	TRBV7-9	few	TRBJ2-7	CASSLDQNSYEQYF	TGTGCCAGCAGCTTAGACCAGAACTCCTACGAGCAGTACTTC
.	TRBV20-1	.	TRBJ2-7	CSARTISADEQYF	TGCAGTGCTAGGACTATCTCGGCCGACGAGCAGTACTTC
.	TRBV5-5	.	TRBJ1-1	CASSPMAATGTEAFF	TGTGCCAGCAGCCCTATGGCAGCTACGGGCACTGAAGCTTTCTTT
.	TRBV15	.	TRBJ1-5	CATRQADQPQHF	TGTGCCACCCGACAGGCCGATCAGCCCCAGCATTTT
TRBD1	TRBV12-3/TRBV12-4	.	TRBJ2-2	CASSDRGLYTGELFF	TGTGCCAGCAGCGACAGGGGGCTGTACACCGGGGAGCTGTTTTTT
.	TRBV7-2	few	TRBJ2-3	CASSLRVRSTDTQYF	TGTGCCAGCAGCTTACGGGTTCGGAGCACAGATACGCAGTATTTT
TRBD1	TRBV7-9	.	TRBJ2-1	CASSWYRGEGYNEQFF	TGTGCCAGCAGCTGGTACAGGGGCGAGGGTTACAATGAGCAGTTCTTC
.	TRBV3-1	many	TRBJ2-5	CASSQDTYQETQYF	TGTGCCAGCAGCCAAGACACGTACCAAGAGACCCAGTACTTC
.	TRBV11-2	.	TRBJ2-3	CASSFHLYTKESTDTQYF	TGTGCCAGCAGCTTTCACCTATACACGAAGGAGAGCACAGATACGCAGTATTTT
.	TRBV7-2	few	TRBJ1-6	CASSPGRDPPLHF	TGTGCCAGCAGCCCCGGGAGGGATCCACCCCTCCACTTT
.	TRBV20-1	few	TRBJ2-5	CSARPDFQETQYF	TGCAGTGCTAGACCGGACTTCCAAGAGACCCAGTACTTC
.	TRBV6-6	.	TRBJ1-2	CASSYSNGDGYTF	TGTGCCAGCAGTTACTCGAACGGGGACGGCTACACCTTC